These 16 T cell receptor beta chains came from one sample sequenced in a study of cytomegalovirus exposure and HLA in healthy donors. This PCR relied on a set of 60 Vbeta primers and 13 Jbeta primers. Here immunoSEQ multiplex PCR was the method, and the copy in TCRdb shows in-frame clones only, minus some. The top ten hold about 2.6% of the sample, which has around 170,000 clones, roughly 80% seen once. Sequencing used PBMCs. Source of these receptors: a woman between 50 and 59 years old in good health and CMV-seropositive.

The J gene is TRBJ1-4, the V gene TRBV5-1, with D unresolved. The CDR3 is 14 residues long. Germline V gives CDR1 SGHRS, CDR2 YFSETQ. The germline V and J ends were trimmed by 0 bases and 4 bases, with 7 bases remaining between them. The CDR3 protein is CASSLVGSNEKLFF. In DNA form, the CDR3 reads TGCGCCAGCAGCTTGGTCGGTAGTAATGAAAAACTGTTTTTT.

V gene TRBV28 combines with J gene TRBJ2-7; D uncertain. The CDR3 runs to 11 residues. Trimming removed 2 bases from V and 7 bases from J, with 6 bases in between. The V gene's germline CDR1 is MDHEN and CDR2 SYDVKM. CDR3 sequence (DNA): TGTGCCAGCAGTTTAGAGGCGGAGCAGTACTTC. It encodes CASSLEAEQYF.

V gene TRBV4-2 combines with J gene TRBJ2-1; D might be TRBD2 (5 bases). Trimming took 3 bases from V and 4 from J, leaving 13 bases between them. This CDR3 is 15 amino acids long. In germline, CDR1 is LGHNA, CDR2 YNFKEQ. The chain's CDR3 is CASSQGLGGYNEQFF. The CDR3 DNA reads TGTGCCAGCAGCCAGGGCTTAGGAGGTTACAATGAGCAGTTCTTC.

This clone was counted only a few times. In DNA form, the CDR3 reads TGTGCCAGCAGTTCTGGGGACTCCTTATATGAAAAACTGTTTTTT. Its protein product is CASSSGDSLYEKLFF. The chain couples TRBV2 to TRBJ1-4; the D gene is possibly TRBD1 (5 bases). This CDR3 comprises 15 residues. Germline CDR1 SNHLY, CDR2 FYNNEI. With 5 bases removed from V and 6 bases from J, the gap between germline ends came to 16 bases.

This clone was counted once. V usage is TRBV9 and J usage is TRBJ2-1; D gene ambiguous. V was trimmed by 0 bases and J by 7 bases, leaving 8 bases between them. Germline V gene data show CDR1 as SGDLS and CDR2 as YYNGEE. The CDR3 is 13 amino acids. DNA of the CDR3: TGTGCCAGCAGCGTAGCCAGTTTAAATGAGCAGTTCTTC. This gives the protein CASSVASLNEQFF. The full variable domain, completed using reference TRBV9 and TRBJ2-1, is DSGVTQTPKHLITATGQRVTLRCSPRSGDLSVYWYQQSLDQGLQFLIQYYNGEERAKGNILERFSAQQFPDLHSELNLSSLELGDSALYFCASSVASLNEQFFGPGTRLTVL.

The CDR3 spells CASSNSYTSGLFQHF. The CDR3 nucleotides read TGTGCCAGTAGTAATTCATACACCTCGGGACTGTTCCAGCATTTT. The rearrangement uses TRBV19 and TRBJ1-5; a possible D gene is TRBD1 (5 bases). Germline loops: CDR1 LNHDA, CDR2 SQIVND (reference sequence). The CDR3 spans 15 residues. Trimming took 4 bases from V and 12 from J, leaving 22 bases between them.

The V and J genes are TRBV2 and TRBJ1-5; D unclear. Trimming removed 6 bases from V and 2 bases from J, with 11 bases in between. The CDR3 sequence is 14 residues long. The germline CDR1 and CDR2 sequences are SNHLY and FYNNEI. The CDR3 DNA follows: TGTGCCAGCAGAACTTACGGGGGCAATCAGCCCCAGCATTTT. It translates to CASRTYGGNQPQHF.

This chain joins TRBV11-2 and TRBJ1-1; 7 nucleotides agree with TRBD1. The CDR3 contains 14 residues. The ends lost 0 bases at V and 7 bases at J; junction bases unmatched: 5. Germline CDR1 and CDR2: SGHAT and FQNNGV. CDR3 loop: CASSLDRAGGEAFF. CDR3 in DNA: TGTGCCAGCAGCTTAGATAGGGCAGGGGGTGAAGCTTTCTTT.

The rearrangement joins TRBV6-5 to TRBJ2-7; 12 bases line up with TRBD2. V shed 2 bases, J shed 5 bases, and the junction held 7 bases outside the gene matches. Germline V gene sequence: CDR1 MNHEY, CDR2 SVGAGI. The CDR3 consists of 16 residues. The CDR3, as DNA: TGTGCCAGCAGTTACCCCACTAGCGGGGGGATCAACGAGCAGTACTTC. It is translated as CASSYPTSGGINEQYF.

The gene calls are TRBV18 and TRBJ1-1; D unresolved. Germline lookup yields CDR1 KGHSH and CDR2 LQKENI. The CDR3 is 17 amino acids. Trimming left V 5 bases short and J 0 bases short, with 19 bases between. CDR3 residues: CASSIYAPGRMNTEAFF. The CDR3 DNA is TGTGCCAGCTCAATATACGCCCCGGGGAGGATGAACACTGAAGCTTTCTTT.

The chain couples TRBV7-2 to TRBJ1-3; weak D call: TRBD1 (6 bases). Germline values: CDR1 SGHTA, CDR2 FQGNSA. Trimming stripped 5 bases from V and 2 bases from J, with 10 bases between. The CDR3 spans 14 residues. The CDR3 here is CASSTGLAGNTIYF. CDR3 sequence (DNA): TGTGCCAGCAGCACAGGGTTGGCTGGAAACACCATATATTTT.

This clone was seen just once. The chain employs TRBV5-5 and TRBJ1-6; D might be TRBD1 (6 bases). CDR1 and CDR2 (germline): SGHKS, YYEKEE (reference sequence). The ends were cut back, 0 bases at V and 9 bases at J, with 16 bases in the middle. This CDR3 has 16 amino acids. In DNA, the CDR3 is TGTGCCAGCAGCTTGGCCGGGCAGGGACAAAGTTCACCCCTCCACTTT. Translating gives CASSLAGQGQSSPLHF.

The genes are TRBV10-3 and TRBJ1-4; a weak D match, TRBD1 (6 bases). Trimming cost V 6 bases and J 12 bases, with 14 bases left between them. Germline V gene sequence: CDR1 ENHRY, CDR2 SYGVKD. The CDR3 is 12 residues long. In nucleotides, the CDR3 is TGTGCCATCAGCAGGGGAATGAGGGAACTGTTTTTT. This sequence encodes CAISRGMRELFF.

The V gene is TRBV5-1, the J gene TRBJ2-5, with 7 bases lining up with TRBD1. The germline V gene encodes CDR1 SGHRS and CDR2 YFSETQ. The CDR3 is 17 residues long. V shed 2 bases and J 1 base; nucleotides not matched to a gene: 11. DNA for the CDR3: TGCGCCAGCAGCTTAGGTACAGGGGCCCGTATCCAAGAGACCCAGTACTTC. Its translation: CASSLGTGARIQETQYF.

The CDR3 reads CASSYSTDRGADTQYF. The CDR3 bases are TGTGCCAGCAGTTACTCAACGGACAGGGGTGCAGATACGCAGTATTTT. The chain links TRBV6-6 to TRBJ2-3; 9 nucleotides agree with TRBD1. The CDR3 runs 16 residues. The germline gives CDR1 MNHNY, CDR2 SVGAGI (reference sequence). Trimming took 0 bases from V and 4 from J; bases not matched to a gene: 5.

The rearrangement joins TRBV18 to TRBJ1-1; a weak D match, TRBD1 (6 bases). The length of the CDR3 is 12 residues. Trimming took off 3 bases at V and 6 bases at J, with 8 bases between the two ends. The germline CDR1 and CDR2 sequences are KGHSH and LQKENI. The CDR3 region is CASSPGQPEAFF. CDR3 DNA sequence: TGTGCCAGCTCACCGGGACAACCTGAAGCTTTCTTT. Combining the CDR3 with reference TRBV18 and TRBJ1-1 gives the whole variable domain NAGVMQNPRHLVRRRGQEARLRCSPMKGHSHVYWYRQLPEEGLKFMVYLQKENIIDESGMPKERFSAEFPKEGPSILRIQQVVRGDSAAYFCASSPGQPEAFFGQGTRLTVV.